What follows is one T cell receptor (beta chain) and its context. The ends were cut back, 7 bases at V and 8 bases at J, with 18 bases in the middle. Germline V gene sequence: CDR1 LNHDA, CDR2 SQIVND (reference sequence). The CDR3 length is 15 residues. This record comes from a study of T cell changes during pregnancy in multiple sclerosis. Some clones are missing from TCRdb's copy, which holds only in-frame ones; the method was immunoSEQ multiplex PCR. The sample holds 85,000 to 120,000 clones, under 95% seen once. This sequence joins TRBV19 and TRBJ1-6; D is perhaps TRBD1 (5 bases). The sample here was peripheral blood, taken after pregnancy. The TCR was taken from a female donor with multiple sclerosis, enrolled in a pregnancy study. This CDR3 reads CASTEGRESDSPLHF. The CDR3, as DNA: TGTGCCAGTACTGAGGGGAGGGAATCTGATTCACCCCTCCACTTT.